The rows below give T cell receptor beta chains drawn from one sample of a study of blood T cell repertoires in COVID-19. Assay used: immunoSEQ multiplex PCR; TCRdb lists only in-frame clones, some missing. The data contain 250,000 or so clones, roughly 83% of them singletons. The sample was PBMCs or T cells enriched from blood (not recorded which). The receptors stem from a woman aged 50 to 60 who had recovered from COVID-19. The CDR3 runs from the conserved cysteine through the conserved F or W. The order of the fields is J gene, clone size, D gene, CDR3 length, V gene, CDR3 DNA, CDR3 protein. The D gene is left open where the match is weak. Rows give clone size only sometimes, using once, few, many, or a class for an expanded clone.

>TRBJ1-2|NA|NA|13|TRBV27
TGTGCCAGCATGCCTCAGGGCGGCTATGGCTACACCTTC
CASMPQGGYGYTF
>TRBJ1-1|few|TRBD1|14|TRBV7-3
TGTGCCAGCAGCTTATGGCAGGGGGCAGGGGAAGCTTTCTTT
CASSLWQGAGEAFF
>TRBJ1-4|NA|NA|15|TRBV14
TGTGCCAGCAGCCAAGGTGGCAGGGTCGGTGAAAAACTGTTTTTT
CASSQGGRVGEKLFF
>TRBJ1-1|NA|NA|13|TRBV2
TGTGCCAGCAGTGAAGCGCCGAGAGGCCGCGGTTTCTTT
CASSEAPRGRGFF
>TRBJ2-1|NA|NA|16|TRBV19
TGTGCCAGTAGTATCAGGGGCGGGCGCTCCTACAATGAGCAGTTCTTC
CASSIRGGRSYNEQFF
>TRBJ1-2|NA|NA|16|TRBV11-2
TGTGCCAGCAGCTTAGATCTGGGGGCCGTCGGCTATGGCTACACCTTC
CASSLDLGAVGYGYTF
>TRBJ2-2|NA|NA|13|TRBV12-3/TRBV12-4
TGTGCCAGCAGTCCACACCTTACCGGGGAGCTGTTTTTT
CASSPHLTGELFF
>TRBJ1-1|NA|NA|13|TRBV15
TGTGCCACCAGCAGGGAAAAATCGGGGAGAGCTTTCTTT
CATSREKSGRAFF
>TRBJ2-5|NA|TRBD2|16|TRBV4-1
TGCGCCAGCAGCCAAGGGGGGGGGCTAGCGGGAGAGACCCAGTACTTC
CASSQGGGLAGETQYF
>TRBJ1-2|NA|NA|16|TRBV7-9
TGTGCCAGCAGCCGGGGAGGGACAACCGCTAACTATGGCTACACCTTC
CASSRGGTTANYGYTF
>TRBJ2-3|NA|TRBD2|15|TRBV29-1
TGCAGCGTTGTTTCCACGGGGGGGGGCACAGATACGCAGTATTTT
CSVVSTGGGTDTQYF
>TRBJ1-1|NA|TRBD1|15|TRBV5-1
TGCGCCAGCAGCCCACAGGGGGCGCGTGTGACTGAAGCTTTCTTT
CASSPQGARVTEAFF
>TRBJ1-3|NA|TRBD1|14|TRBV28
TGTGCCAGCAGTTTAAGGACAGGGGGAAACACCATATATTTT
CASSLRTGGNTIYF
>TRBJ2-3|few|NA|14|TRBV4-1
TGCGCCAGCAGCCCTGTGGGAGGCACAGATACGCAGTATTTT
CASSPVGGTDTQYF
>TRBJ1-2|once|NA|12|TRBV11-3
TGTGCCAGCAGCTTAAACGGGATTGGCTACACCTTC
CASSLNGIGYTF
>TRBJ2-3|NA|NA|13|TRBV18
TGTGCCAGCTCAATTAGCGGCGCAGATACGCAGTATTTT
CASSISGADTQYF
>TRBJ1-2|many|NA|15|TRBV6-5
TGTGCCAGCAGTACCGGGGGGGGGACTAACTATGGCTACACCTTC
CASSTGGGTNYGYTF
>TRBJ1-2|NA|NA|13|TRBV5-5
TGTGCCAGCAGCCCCCCGGTCTTCGGGGGCTACACCTTC
CASSPPVFGGYTF
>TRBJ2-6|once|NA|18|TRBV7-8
TGTGCCAGCAGCTTAGGCGGTATAAGGATCTCTGGGGCCAACGTCCTGACTTTC
CASSLGGIRISGANVLTF
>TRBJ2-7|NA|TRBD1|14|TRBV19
TGTGCCAGTAGACCGGGACAGATGTCCTACGAGCAGTACTTC
CASRPGQMSYEQYF
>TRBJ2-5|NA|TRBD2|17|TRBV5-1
TGCGCCAGCAGCTTGGCCCTGGCTAGCGGGGGCCGGGAGACCCAGTACTTC
CASSLALASGGRETQYF
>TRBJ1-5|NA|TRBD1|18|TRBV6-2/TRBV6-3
TGTGCCAGCAGTTCCTCCGGGACAGGGGGCTTTGGCAATCAGCCCCAGCATTTT
CASSSSGTGGFGNQPQHF
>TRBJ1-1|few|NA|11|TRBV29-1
TGCAGCGTGGAAAAGCTACTAGAAGCTTTCTTT
CSVEKLLEAFF
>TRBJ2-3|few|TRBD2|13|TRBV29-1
TGCAGCGTTGAGGGCGGGAGGACAGATACGCAGTATTTT
CSVEGGRTDTQYF
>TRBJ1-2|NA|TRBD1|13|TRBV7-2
TGTGCCAGCAGCTTTGACAGGGGGCAAGGCTACACCTTC
CASSFDRGQGYTF
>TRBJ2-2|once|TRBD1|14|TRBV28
TGTGCCAGCAGCCCGGGACAGTTCACCGGGGAGCTGTTTTTT
CASSPGQFTGELFF
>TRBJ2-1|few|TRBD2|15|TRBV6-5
TGTGCCAGCAGTTACGGGCTAGCGGGAAAGAATGAGCAGTTCTTC
CASSYGLAGKNEQFF
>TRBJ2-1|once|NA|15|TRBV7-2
TGTGCCAGCAGCCACGGTGTGGGGGGCTACAATGAGCAGTTCTTC
CASSHGVGGYNEQFF
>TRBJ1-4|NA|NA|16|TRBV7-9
TGTGCCAGCAGCCCTGGGGAGTTCCGCGGAGTGGAAAAACTGTTTTTT
CASSPGEFRGVEKLFF
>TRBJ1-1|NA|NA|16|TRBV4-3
TGCGCCAGCAGCCAAGATTGGGGCAGGCTGAACACTGAAGCTTTCTTT
CASSQDWGRLNTEAFF
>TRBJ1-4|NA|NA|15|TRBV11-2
TGTGCCAGCACCCGGAACCGAGGCACTAATGAAAAACTGTTTTTT
CASTRNRGTNEKLFF
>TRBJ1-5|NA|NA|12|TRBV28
TGTGCCAGCAGTTTAGTAAATCAGCCCCAGCATTTT
CASSLVNQPQHF
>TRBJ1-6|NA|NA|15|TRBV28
TGTGCCAGCACGGTAGCGACAGGAAATAATTCACCCCTCCACTTT
CASTVATGNNSPLHF
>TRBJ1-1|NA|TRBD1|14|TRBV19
TGTGCCAGTCAACGGACAGGGGTCGACACTGAAGCTTTCTTT
CASQRTGVDTEAFF
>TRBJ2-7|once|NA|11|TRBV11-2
TGTGCCAGCAGATCGCGGGGCGAGCAGTACTTC
CASRSRGEQYF
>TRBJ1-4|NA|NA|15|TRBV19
TGTGCCAGTAGTCTTGAGGGACTCACCACGGTAAAACTGTTTTTT
CASSLEGLTTVKLFF
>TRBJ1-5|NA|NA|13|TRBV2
TGTGCCAGCAGTACTCAGGGTAATCAGCCCCAGCATTTT
CASSTQGNQPQHF
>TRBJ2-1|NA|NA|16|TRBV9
TGTGCCAGCAGCGGCCCAGTGAAGTACTCCTACAATGAGCAGTTCTTC
CASSGPVKYSYNEQFF
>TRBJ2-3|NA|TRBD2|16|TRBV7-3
TGTGCCAGCAGCTTGCTAGCGGGAGCGTCAACAGATACGCAGTATTTT
CASSLLAGASTDTQYF
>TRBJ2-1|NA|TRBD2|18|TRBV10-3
TGTGCCGCGACAGCGTGGACTAGCGGGAATGCGGCCTACAATGAGCAGTTCTTC
CAATAWTSGNAAYNEQFF
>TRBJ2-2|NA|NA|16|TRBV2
TGTGCCAGCAGTGGTATTGGACAGATGAACACCGGGGAGCTGTTTTTT
CASSGIGQMNTGELFF
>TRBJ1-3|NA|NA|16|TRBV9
TGTGCCAGCAGCGTAACCCCCTCGGGAGGCGGAAACACCATATATTTT
CASSVTPSGGGNTIYF